A selection of T cell receptor beta chains follows, all from one sample in a study of T cell repertoires in cytomegalovirus infection. TCRdb re-analysed the reads in MiXCR, keeping a single row per CDR3 protein. The sample carries roughly 920,000 distinct CDR3 sequences, approximately 33% recorded once. No antigen has been identified for these receptors. Source: cultured CD8+ T cells from PBMCs, taken from culture after CMV antigen stimulation. Receptors originate from a human donor in good health (CMV status not recorded). Some clones in this sample may be carry-over from other donors' samples. The CDR3 runs from the conserved cysteine through the conserved F or W. D genes are given only for firm matches. The size entry is marked missing in some rows and otherwise reads once, few, many or a size class.

cdr3_nt cdr3_aa j_call clone_size cdr3_length d_call v_call
TGTGCCAGCAGCCCAGCAACTAATGAAAAACTGTTTTTT CASSPATNEKLFF TRBJ1-4 few 13 . TRBV12-3/TRBV12-4
TGTGCCAGCAGCTTGCTCCCGGGACTAGCGCCAGCTAGCACAGATACGCAGTATTTT CASSLLPGLAPASTDTQYF TRBJ2-3 . 19 TRBD2 TRBV5-4
TGTGCCAGCAGTGAAGCGACCGGGACAGGGAGCTCCTACAATGAGCAGTTCTTC CASSEATGTGSSYNEQFF TRBJ2-1 once 18 TRBD1 TRBV2
TGTGCCAGCAGCGGAAGAGACAGGAACTATGGCTACACCTTC CASSGRDRNYGYTF TRBJ1-2 few 14 . TRBV7-9
TGTGCCAGCAGCTATTCTTCCCGGCACCCATTAAATTCACCCCTCCACTTT CASSYSSRHPLNSPLHF TRBJ1-6 few 17 . TRBV7-9
TGTGCCAGCAGCTTAACCTCTAGGGGGGGACCTAACTATGGCTACACCTTC CASSLTSRGGPNYGYTF TRBJ1-2 few 17 . TRBV7-2
TGTGCCAGCAGTTTAAATTGGGGTCAGCCCCAGCATTTT CASSLNWGQPQHF TRBJ1-5 . 13 . TRBV27
TGTGCCAGCAGTCTCCGACAGGGCCACTATGGCTACACCTTC CASSLRQGHYGYTF TRBJ1-2 . 14 TRBD1 TRBV6-2/TRBV6-3
TGTGCCAGCAGAGTCGGACTAGCGGACACAGATACGCAGTATTTT CASRVGLADTDTQYF TRBJ2-3 once 15 TRBD2 TRBV27
TGTGCCAGCAGCTTAGCTCGAGAGTGGACCTATGGCTACACCTTC CASSLAREWTYGYTF TRBJ1-2 . 15 . TRBV7-9
TGTGCCAGTAGTCCCGGACAGGGGAAGAATAGCAATCAGCCCCAGCATTTT CASSPGQGKNSNQPQHF TRBJ1-5 . 17 TRBD1 TRBV19
TGTGCCAGCAGCCAAGGGGGTTTAGCAGATACGCAGTATTTT CASSQGGLADTQYF TRBJ2-3 . 14 . TRBV4-1
TGTGCCATCAGTGAGGAAAGACAGGGGTGGAACACCGGGGAGCTGTTTTTT CAISEERQGWNTGELFF TRBJ2-2 few 17 TRBD1 TRBV10-3
TGTGCCAGCAGTCCCCCAAGAAGAGACGGTACTAACTATGGCTACACCTTC CASSPPRRDGTNYGYTF TRBJ1-2 . 17 . TRBV12-3/TRBV12-4
TGTGCCAGCAGGACAGGGCTACAATTTCAGGGCACCATATATTTT CASRTGLQFQGTIYF TRBJ1-3 . 15 TRBD1 TRBV2
TGTGCCAGCAGCTTGGGACTAGCGGGGAATGAGCAGTTCTTC CASSLGLAGNEQFF TRBJ2-1 many 14 TRBD2 TRBV7-3
TGTGCCAGGCCCTGCGGGGGGGTCTACAATGAGCAGTTCTTC CARPCGGVYNEQFF TRBJ2-1 many 14 TRBD2 TRBV7-6
TGTGCCAGCAGTTACTTAACAGGGGGCGACACTGAAGCTTTCTTT CASSYLTGGDTEAFF TRBJ1-1 few 15 TRBD1 TRBV6-2/TRBV6-3
TGTGCCAGCAGCTCGACTAGCGGGGGGGCTCGCGATACGCAGTATTTT CASSSTSGGARDTQYF TRBJ2-3 few 16 TRBD2 TRBV7-9
TGTGCCAGCAGCTATACAGAGAACACTGAAGCTTTCTTT CASSYTENTEAFF TRBJ1-1 many 13 . TRBV7-2
TGCGCCAGCAGCTCAGGAACCGGGACAGGAAGGGCAGATACGCAGTATTTT CASSSGTGTGRADTQYF TRBJ2-3 few 17 TRBD1 TRBV5-1
TGTGCCACCAGCAGAGCGCCCCCCACTCAGGGGAGAGAGACCCAGTACTTC CATSRAPPTQGRETQYF TRBJ2-5 few 17 . TRBV15
TGTGCCAGCAGCTTAGGGGGGGAGGAAGATACGCAGTATTTT CASSLGGEEDTQYF TRBJ2-3 few 14 . TRBV7-6
TGTGCCAGCAGACCCACAACGAACACTGAAGCTTTCTTT CASRPTTNTEAFF TRBJ1-1 few 13 . TRBV6-5
TGTGCCAGCAGCGACCCCTCCGACAACTCTGGAAACACCATATATTTT CASSDPSDNSGNTIYF TRBJ1-3 . 16 . TRBV9
TGTGCCAGCAGCTTAAAGTATCGGGAGCAGTTCTTC CASSLKYREQFF TRBJ2-1 many 12 . TRBV11-1
TGTGCCAGCAGTGAAGGCCGGGGGGATAATACTTTCTTT CASSEGRGDNTFF TRBJ1-1 . 13 . TRBV2
TGTGCCAGCAGTTTAATAGGGACAGGGGGCCGAGACTACACCTTC CASSLIGTGGRDYTF TRBJ1-2 few 15 TRBD1 TRBV12-3/TRBV12-4
TGCGCCAGCAGCCAACCCGAGACTGGGGCCAACGTCCTGACTTTC CASSQPETGANVLTF TRBJ2-6 once 15 . TRBV4-1
TGTGCCAGTAGGGGGACGGCCGCTAATGAAAAACTGTTTTTT CASRGTAANEKLFF TRBJ1-4 . 14 . TRBV19
TGTGCCATCAGTCCCGGGACAGGGGGCCTTGAAGAGCTGTTTTTT CAISPGTGGLEELFF TRBJ2-2 . 15 TRBD1 TRBV10-3
TGTGCCAGCAGTGAAGTGTCAGGACTCAATCAGCCCCAGCATTTT CASSEVSGLNQPQHF TRBJ1-5 . 15 . TRBV2
TGTGCCAGCAGCTTCCCTAGCGGGGCTAGCACAGATACGCAGTATTTT CASSFPSGASTDTQYF TRBJ2-3 many 16 TRBD2 TRBV7-8
TGTGCCAGCTCAACCGACCGGGACGCCCAAGAGACCCAGTACTTC CASSTDRDAQETQYF TRBJ2-5 few 15 . TRBV27
TGTGCCAGCAGTTACACAGGACAGGGGGCGAGGCCCCAGCATTTT CASSYTGQGARPQHF TRBJ1-5 few 15 TRBD1 TRBV6-6
TGCGCCAGCAGTTTGGGGCATAGAGAGACCCAGTACTTC CASSLGHRETQYF TRBJ2-5 few 13 . TRBV5-1
TGTGCCAGCAGCCGGAACGGCCTAGCGGGGGGAACAGATACGCAGTATTTT CASSRNGLAGGTDTQYF TRBJ2-3 few 17 TRBD2 TRBV4-2
TGTGCCAGCAGCCAAAGGAGTGGGGGCGATACCGGGGAGCTGTTTTTT CASSQRSGGDTGELFF TRBJ2-2 . 16 . TRBV3-1
TGTGCCAGCAGCGGGGCGACGAGCGCATACGAGCAGTACTTC CASSGATSAYEQYF TRBJ2-7 . 14 . TRBV9
TGTGCTAGCAGCCGGACAGGGAACGGCGAGCAGTACTTC CASSRTGNGEQYF TRBJ2-7 . 13 TRBD1 TRBV7-9
TGTGCCAGCAGTTCCCAGGGCGGGGGGCCCTACAATGAGCAGTTCTTC CASSSQGGGPYNEQFF TRBJ2-1 few 16 TRBD2 TRBV13
TGTGCCAGCAGTTTAAGGGGCAGGGAAGAAGAGCAGTACTTC CASSLRGREEEQYF TRBJ2-7 . 14 . TRBV27